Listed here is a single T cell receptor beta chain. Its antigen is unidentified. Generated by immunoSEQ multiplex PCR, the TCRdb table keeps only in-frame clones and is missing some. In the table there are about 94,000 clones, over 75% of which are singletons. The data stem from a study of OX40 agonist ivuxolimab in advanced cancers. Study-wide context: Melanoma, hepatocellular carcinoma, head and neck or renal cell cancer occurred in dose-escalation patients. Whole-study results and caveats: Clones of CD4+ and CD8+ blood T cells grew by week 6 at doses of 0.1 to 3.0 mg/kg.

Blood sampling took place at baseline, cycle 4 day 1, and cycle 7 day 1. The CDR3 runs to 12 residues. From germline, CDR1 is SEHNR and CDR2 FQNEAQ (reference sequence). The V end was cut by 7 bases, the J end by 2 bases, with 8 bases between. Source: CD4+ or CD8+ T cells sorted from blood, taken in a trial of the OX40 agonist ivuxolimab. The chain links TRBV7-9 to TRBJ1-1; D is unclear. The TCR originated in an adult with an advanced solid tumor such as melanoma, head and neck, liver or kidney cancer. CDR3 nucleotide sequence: TGTGCCAGCAACGTCCCCAACACTGAAGCTTTCTTT. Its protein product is CASNVPNTEAFF. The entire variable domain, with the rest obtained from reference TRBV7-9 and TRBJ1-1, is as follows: DTGVSQNPRHKITKRGQNVTFRCDPISEHNRLYWYRQTLGQGPEFLTYFQNEAQLEKSRLLSDRFSAERPKGSFSTLEIQRTEQGDSAMYLCASNVPNTEAFFGQGTRLTVV.